In its sample, the clone carrying this T cell receptor beta chain was seen many times. V gave up 3 bases and J gave up 6 bases; unmatched junction bases: 8. The CDR3 extends over 15 amino acids. Germline loops: CDR1 MNHNY, CDR2 SVGAGI (reference sequence). Sequencing was performed with immunoSEQ multiplex PCR; in TCRdb, only in-frame clones are kept and a portion is missing. The sample shows hundreds of thousands of clones, around 72% of them seen only once. The data are from a study of shared clonotypes between healthy human individuals. This TCR came from a young woman in good health. The sample taken for sequencing was memory CD4+ T cells sorted from blood. Subset of the sample: CD45RA-negative fraction. This sequence joins TRBV6-6 and TRBJ1-5, with TRBD1 matching over 7 bases. The CDR3 DNA reads TGTGCCAGCAGTTATGGGACAGATACGGGTCAGCCCCAGCATTTT. Translated: CASSYGTDTGQPQHF.